These 5 T cell receptor beta chains were sequenced from one sample in a study of beta chain features in type 1 diabetes (dated by TCRdb to the late 2010s). The library was produced with the immunoSEQ multiplex PCR assay. The entire amount of isolated RNA was reverse transcribed using the High Capacity cDNA Reverse Transcription Kit, so the sequenced TCRB transcripts were expressed ones. The table comes from immuneACCESS by way of TCRdb, which keeps in-frame sequences with V and J called. Part of the clones is missing from these tables; in studies checked, under half for an unresolved V gene and the rest for unknown reasons. The sample profile shows some 150,000 clones; 6.9% of them were found once. The leading ten clones occupy around 1.3% of the sample. The source material was central memory CD4+ T cells from blood. These TCRs come from a woman aged 25 to 45 in good health.

This clone is labeled as medium-sized. The chain combines TRBV10-3 with TRBJ2-5; 7 bases are shared with TRBD1. This CDR3 comprises 14 residues. Germline trimming cut 5 bases from V and 3 bases from J; bases unmatched to any gene: 6. The germline gives CDR1 ENHRY, CDR2 SYGVKD. The CDR3 nucleotides are TGTGCCATCAGTATGGGACAGCTTGAAGAGACCCAGTACTTC. Translated, it gives CAISMGQLEETQYF.

This clone showed up just a few times. This rearrangement joins TRBV18 to TRBJ1-2, with D possibly matching TRBD1 (5 bases). Trimming shortened V by 2 bases and J by 3 bases, and 13 bases separated the two germline ends. Germline V gene sequence: CDR1 KGHSH, CDR2 LQKENI. CDR3 length: 15 amino acids. In DNA, the CDR3 is TGTGCCAGCTCACCAGGAGCAGGGTCGGACTATGGCTACACCTTC. This translates into CASSPGAGSDYGYTF.

This clone was found a few times. J is TRBJ1-2 and V is TRBV7-8; 8 bases match TRBD1. The V gene end was trimmed by 5 bases and the J gene end by 7 bases; junction bases not matched to a gene: 9. The germline V gene encodes CDR1 SGHVS and CDR2 FQNEAQ. The CDR3 is made up of 14 amino acids. The CDR3 bases are TGTGCCAGCAGCGCACAAGGACAGGGCGGTGGCTACACCTTC. This codes for CASSAQGQGGGYTF.

V usage is TRBV5-5 and J usage is TRBJ2-7; TRBD1 agrees at 10 bases. CDR1 is SGHKS, CDR2 YYEKEE, per germline (reference sequence). The CDR3 spans 15 residues. Unmatched junction bases numbered 9, after V lost 2 bases and J lost 7 bases. The CDR3 loop is CASSFPGTGAQEQYF. The CDR3 bases are TGTGCCAGCAGCTTCCCCGGGACAGGGGCCCAAGAGCAGTACTTC.

This clone was observed at least ten times. The chain carries TRBV27 and TRBJ1-2, with a tentative D call TRBD1 (6 bases). The V end was cut by 4 bases, the J end by 2 bases, with 11 bases between. There are 14 residues in the CDR3. The V gene's germline CDR1 is MNHEY and CDR2 SMNVEV (reference sequence). In DNA, the CDR3 is TGTGCCAGCAGTTCCATCAGGGGCAACTATGGCTACACCTTC. It codes for CASSSIRGNYGYTF.